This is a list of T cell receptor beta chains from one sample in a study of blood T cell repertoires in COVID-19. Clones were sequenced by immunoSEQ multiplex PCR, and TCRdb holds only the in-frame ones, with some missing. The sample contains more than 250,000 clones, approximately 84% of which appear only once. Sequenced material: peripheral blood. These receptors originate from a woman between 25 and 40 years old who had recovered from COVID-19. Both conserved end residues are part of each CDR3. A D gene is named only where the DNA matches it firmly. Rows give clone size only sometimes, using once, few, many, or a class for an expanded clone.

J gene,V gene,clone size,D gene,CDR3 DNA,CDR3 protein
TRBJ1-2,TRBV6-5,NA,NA,TGTGCCAGCAGTCCTCGGACAGTATATGGCTACACCTTC,CASSPRTVYGYTF
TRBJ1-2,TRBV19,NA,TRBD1,TGTGCCAGTAGTGCACAGGGGAACTATGGCTACACCTTC,CASSAQGNYGYTF
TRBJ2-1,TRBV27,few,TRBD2,TGTGCCAGCAGTTTATTTCGGACTAGCGGAACCTACAATGAGCAGTTCTTC,CASSLFRTSGTYNEQFF
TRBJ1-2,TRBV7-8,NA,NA,TGTGCCAGCAGCTTACTGACAGCTAACTATGGCTACACCTTC,CASSLLTANYGYTF
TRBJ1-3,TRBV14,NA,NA,TGTGCCAGCAGTCCCGGTCTCTCTGGAAACACCATATATTTT,CASSPGLSGNTIYF
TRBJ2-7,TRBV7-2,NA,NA,TGTGCCAGCAGCTGGACACAGGGTCCCGGCGAGCAGTACTTC,CASSWTQGPGEQYF
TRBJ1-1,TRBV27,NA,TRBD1,TGTGCCAGCAGCCCACAGGGGAGCACTGAAGCTTTCTTT,CASSPQGSTEAFF
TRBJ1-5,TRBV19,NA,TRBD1,TGTGCCAGTACCCACTTCCCGGACAGGGGGGCCAATCAGCCCCAGCATTTT,CASTHFPDRGANQPQHF
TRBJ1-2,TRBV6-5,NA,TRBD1,TGTGCCAGCAGTCTACGGGACAGAACCTATGGCTACACCTTC,CASSLRDRTYGYTF
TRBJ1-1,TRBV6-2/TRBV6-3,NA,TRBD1,TGTGCCAGCAGTATCCGGGACAGGCCTTATGAAGCTTTCTTT,CASSIRDRPYEAFF
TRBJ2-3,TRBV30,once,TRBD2,TGTGCCTGGAGTCCTCAGCGGGGGGGTACAGATACGCAGTATTTT,CAWSPQRGGTDTQYF
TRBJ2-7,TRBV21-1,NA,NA,TGTGCCAGGGACTTAAGGCAAGAGCAGTACTTC,CARDLRQEQYF
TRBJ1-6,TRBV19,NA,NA,TGTGCCAGTAGTCTACCCGGGGGGGCCAATTCACCCCTCCACTTT,CASSLPGGANSPLHF
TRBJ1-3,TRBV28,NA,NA,TGTGCCAGCCTCCTGGCGGCCTCTGGAAACACCATATATTTT,CASLLAASGNTIYF
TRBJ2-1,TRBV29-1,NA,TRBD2,TGCAGCGTTTCGGGACTAACGAGCTCCTACAATGAGCAGTTCTTC,CSVSGLTSSYNEQFF
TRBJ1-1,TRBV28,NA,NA,TGTGCCAGCAGTTTATTTACAATGAACACTGAAGCTTTCTTT,CASSLFTMNTEAFF
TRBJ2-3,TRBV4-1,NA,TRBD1,TGCGCCAGCAGCCAAATAGGGACAGGGGTTACCAATACGCAGTATTTT,CASSQIGTGVTNTQYF
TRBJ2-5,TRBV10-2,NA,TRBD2,TGCGCCAGCAGTGTATCGGGGGGCCAAGAGACCCAGTACTTC,CASSVSGGQETQYF
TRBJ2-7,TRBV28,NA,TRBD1,TGTGCCAGCAGTTCGCGACAGGGGGCTTACCACGAGCAGTACTTC,CASSSRQGAYHEQYF
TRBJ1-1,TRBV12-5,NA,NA,TGTGCTAGTGCCGCGCGGGGGGAGGGGCTCTTT,CASAARGEGLF
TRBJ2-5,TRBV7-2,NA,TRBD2,TGTGCCAGCAGCTTGGTCTCTAGCGGGGGACGGGGGACCCAGTACTTC,CASSLVSSGGRGTQYF
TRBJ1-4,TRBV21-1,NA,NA,TGTGCCAGCAGCAAAGCGCGGGACAGGGGGCTCGTTAGTGAAAAACTGTTTTTT,CASSKARDRGLVSEKLFF
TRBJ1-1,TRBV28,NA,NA,TGTGCCAGCAGTTTAACAGGCCCCTCGAGCGCTGAAGCTTTCTTT,CASSLTGPSSAEAFF
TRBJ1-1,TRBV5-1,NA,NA,TGCGCCAGCAGTGGATTAGGGCAGGGTGAAGCTTTCTTT,CASSGLGQGEAFF
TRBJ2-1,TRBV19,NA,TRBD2,TGTGCCAGTAGTGTCCAGGGGCGGGGGGTACACAATGAGCAGTTCTTC,CASSVQGRGVHNEQFF
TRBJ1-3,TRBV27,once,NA,TGTGCCAGCAGTTGGGCAGTCTCTGGAAACACCATATATTTT,CASSWAVSGNTIYF
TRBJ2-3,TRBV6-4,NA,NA,TGTGCCAGCAGTGACTCACCGCTACCCACAGATACGCAGTATTTT,CASSDSPLPTDTQYF
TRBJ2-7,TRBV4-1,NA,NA,TGCGCCAGCAGCCAAGATAACGGCCCGGTCGACAAGCAGTACTTC,CASSQDNGPVDKQYF
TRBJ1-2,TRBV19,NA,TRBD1,TGTGCCAGTAGTATCCCGGGACAGTCTAACTATGGCTACACCTTC,CASSIPGQSNYGYTF
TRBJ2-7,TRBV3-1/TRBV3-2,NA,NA,TGTGCCAGCAGCCAAGACAGGGTCCTCCTCGAGCAGTACTTC,CASSQDRVLLEQYF
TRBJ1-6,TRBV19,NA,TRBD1,TGTGCCAGTAGTATATCGGACAGGGTAAATTCACCCCTCCACTTT,CASSISDRVNSPLHF
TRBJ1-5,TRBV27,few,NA,TGTGCCAGCAGATTTACAGGATTGGTGAGCAATCAGCCCCAGCATTTT,CASRFTGLVSNQPQHF
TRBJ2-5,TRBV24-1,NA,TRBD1,TGTGCCACCAGTGATGAGACAGGGGGCCTACAAGAGACCCAGTACTTC,CATSDETGGLQETQYF
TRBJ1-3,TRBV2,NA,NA,TGTGCCAGCAGTGGAACGAGCTCTGGAAACACCATATATTTT,CASSGTSSGNTIYF
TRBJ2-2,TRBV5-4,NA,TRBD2,TGTGCCAGCAGTACAGCGGGAGTCCACACCGGGGAGCTGTTTTTT,CASSTAGVHTGELFF
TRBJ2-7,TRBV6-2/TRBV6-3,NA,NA,TGTGCCAGCAGTCTGGGGGGTGTAGCGAGAGCCTACGAGCAGTACTTC,CASSLGGVARAYEQYF
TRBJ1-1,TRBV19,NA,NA,TGTGCCAGTAGCCAGGGTTTAACCGAAGCTTTCTTT,CASSQGLTEAFF
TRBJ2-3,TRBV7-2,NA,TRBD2,TGTGCCAGCAGCCTCCGACTAGCGGGGCCGACAGATACGCAGTATTTT,CASSLRLAGPTDTQYF
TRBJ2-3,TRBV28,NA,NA,TGTGCCAGCAGCCATGGGGGCTCCGATACGCAGTATTTT,CASSHGGSDTQYF
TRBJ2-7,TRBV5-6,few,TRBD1,TGTGCCAGCAGTTCGGACAGGGGGCCCTACGAGCAGTACTTC,CASSSDRGPYEQYF
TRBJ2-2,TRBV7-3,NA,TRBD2,TGTGCCAGCAAGGCTAGCGGGACCGGGGAGCTGTTTTTT,CASKASGTGELFF
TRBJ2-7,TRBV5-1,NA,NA,TGCGCCAGCAGCGGGGCCGAGGCTAACATCTACGAGCAGTACTTC,CASSGAEANIYEQYF
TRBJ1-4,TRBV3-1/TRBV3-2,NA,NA,TGTGCCAGCAGCCACAGGGAAAAACTGTTTTTT,CASSHREKLFF
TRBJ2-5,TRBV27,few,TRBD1,TGTGCCAGCAGTACAACCGGGACAGGGGGGAAGGAGACCCAGTACTTC,CASSTTGTGGKETQYF
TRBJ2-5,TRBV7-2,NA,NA,TGTGCCAGCAGCCCTGGACAGCTCCAAGAGACCCAGTACTTC,CASSPGQLQETQYF